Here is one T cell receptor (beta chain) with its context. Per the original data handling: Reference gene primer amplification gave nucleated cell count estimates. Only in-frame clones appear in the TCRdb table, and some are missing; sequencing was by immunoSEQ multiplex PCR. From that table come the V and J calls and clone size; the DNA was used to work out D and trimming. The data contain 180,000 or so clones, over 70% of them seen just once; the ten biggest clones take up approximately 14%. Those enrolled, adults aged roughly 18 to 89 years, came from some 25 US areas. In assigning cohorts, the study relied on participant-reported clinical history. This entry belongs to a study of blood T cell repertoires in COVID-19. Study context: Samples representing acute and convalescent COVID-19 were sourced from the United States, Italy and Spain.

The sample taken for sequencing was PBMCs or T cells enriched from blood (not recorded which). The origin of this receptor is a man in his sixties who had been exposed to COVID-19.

CDR3 sequence: CASSPNRVGAFF. The CDR3 DNA sequence: TGTGCCAGCTCACCCAACAGGGTGGGCGCTTTCTTT. The V call is TRBV18, the J call TRBJ1-1, with a tentative D call TRBD1 (6 bases). Per the germline V gene, CDR1 is KGHSH and CDR2 is LQKENI. Trimming left V 3 bases short and J 11 bases short, with 13 bases between. The CDR3 loop spans 12 amino acids.